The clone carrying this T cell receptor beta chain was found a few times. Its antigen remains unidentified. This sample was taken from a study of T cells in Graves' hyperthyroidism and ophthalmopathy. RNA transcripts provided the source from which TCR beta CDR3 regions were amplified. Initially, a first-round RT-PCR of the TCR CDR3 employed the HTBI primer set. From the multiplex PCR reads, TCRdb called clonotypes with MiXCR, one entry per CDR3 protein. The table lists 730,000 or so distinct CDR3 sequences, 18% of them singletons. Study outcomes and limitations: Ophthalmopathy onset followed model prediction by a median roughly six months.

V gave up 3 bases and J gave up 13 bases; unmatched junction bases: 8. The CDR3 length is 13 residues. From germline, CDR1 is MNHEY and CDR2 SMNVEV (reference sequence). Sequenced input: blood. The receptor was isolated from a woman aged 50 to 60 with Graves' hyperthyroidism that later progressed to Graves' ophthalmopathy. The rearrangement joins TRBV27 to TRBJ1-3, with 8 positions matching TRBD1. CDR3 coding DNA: TGTGCCAGCAGTTTGGTCCAGGGGGCAGGTATATATTTT. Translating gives CASSLVQGAGIYF.